This T cell receptor beta chain was retrieved from a study of blood T cell repertoires in COVID-19. Per the authors' pipeline: The assay estimated nucleated cells by amplifying reference gene primers. Some clones are missing from TCRdb's copy, which holds only in-frame ones; the method was immunoSEQ multiplex PCR. That table supplies the V and J calls and clone size; D and trimming were determined from the DNA. Of roughly 200,000 clones listed, around 85% are singletons. Trimming left V 8 bases short and J 3 bases short, with 13 bases between. This CDR3 has 13 amino acids. Germline V CDR1 and CDR2: MGHDK, SYGVNS. Participant ages covered about 18 to 100 years across about 22 US areas. Cohorts were determined from participant-reported clinical history.

This receptor was obtained from a man in his forties or fifties who had recovered from COVID-19. V and J are TRBV25-1 and TRBJ1-1; no definite D call. The sequenced sample was PBMCs or T cells enriched from blood (not recorded which). CDR3 nucleotides: TGTGCCAGCGGGTCCATCGGGGACACTGAAGCTTTCTTT. Protein product: CASGSIGDTEAFF.